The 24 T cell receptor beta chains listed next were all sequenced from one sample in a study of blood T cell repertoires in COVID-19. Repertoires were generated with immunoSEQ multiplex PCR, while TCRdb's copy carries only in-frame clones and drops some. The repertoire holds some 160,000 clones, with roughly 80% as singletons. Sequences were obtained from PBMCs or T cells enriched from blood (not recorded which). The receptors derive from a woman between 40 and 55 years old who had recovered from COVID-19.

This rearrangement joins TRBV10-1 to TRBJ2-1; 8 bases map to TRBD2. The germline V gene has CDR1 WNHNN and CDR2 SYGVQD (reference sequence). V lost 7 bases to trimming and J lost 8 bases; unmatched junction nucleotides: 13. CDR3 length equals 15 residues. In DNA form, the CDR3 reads TGCGCCAGCACCTGGACTAGCCGATCTTCCGATGAGCAGTTCTTC. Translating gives CASTWTSRSSDEQFF.

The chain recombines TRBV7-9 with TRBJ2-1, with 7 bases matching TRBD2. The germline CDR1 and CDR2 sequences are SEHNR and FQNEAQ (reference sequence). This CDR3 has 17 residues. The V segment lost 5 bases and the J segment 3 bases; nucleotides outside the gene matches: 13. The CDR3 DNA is TGTGCCAGCAGCCCGGGAGGAGCTCAGGGTTTCTACAATGAGCAGTTCTTC. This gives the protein CASSPGGAQGFYNEQFF.

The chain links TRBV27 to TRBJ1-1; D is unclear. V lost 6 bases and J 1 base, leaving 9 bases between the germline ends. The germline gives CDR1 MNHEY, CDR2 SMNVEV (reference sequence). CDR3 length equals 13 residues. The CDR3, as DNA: TGTGCCAGCAGGCCCGCGGGGAACACTGAAGCTTTCTTT. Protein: CASRPAGNTEAFF.

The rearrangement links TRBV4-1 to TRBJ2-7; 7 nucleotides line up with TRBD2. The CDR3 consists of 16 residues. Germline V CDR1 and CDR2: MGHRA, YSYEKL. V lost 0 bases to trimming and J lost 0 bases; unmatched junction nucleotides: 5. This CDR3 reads CASSQDAPSGSYEQYF. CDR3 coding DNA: TGCGCCAGCAGCCAAGATGCGCCTAGCGGCTCCTACGAGCAGTACTTC.

The CDR3 DNA reads as TGCGCCAGCAGCCTCTTTGACGGGGACTCCTACAATGAGCAGTTCTTC. Translation gives CASSLFDGDSYNEQFF. The V and J genes are TRBV4-1 and TRBJ2-1; TRBD2 is a possible D gene (5 bases). Trimming shortened V by 4 bases and J by 0 bases, and 13 bases separated the two germline ends. The CDR3 sequence is 16 residues long. CDR1 is MGHRA, CDR2 YSYEKL, per germline.

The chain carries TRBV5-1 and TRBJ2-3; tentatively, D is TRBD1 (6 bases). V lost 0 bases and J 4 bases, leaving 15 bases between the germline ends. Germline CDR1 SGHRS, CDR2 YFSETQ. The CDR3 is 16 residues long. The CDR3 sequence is CASSLAVDRSSDTQYF. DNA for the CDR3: TGCGCCAGCAGCTTGGCCGTTGACAGGAGTTCAGATACGCAGTATTTT.

As DNA, the CDR3 is TGCGCCAGCAGCCAAGGTTTGGGGAGGGGGGGAAAAACTGAAGCTTTCTTT. Translated, it gives CASSQGLGRGGKTEAFF. The rearrangement uses TRBV4-1 and TRBJ1-1; possible D gene TRBD1, 6 bases. This CDR3 has 17 amino acids. V lost 1 base and J lost 5, with 20 bases in between. Germline V gene lookup returns CDR1 MGHRA and CDR2 YSYEKL.

As DNA, the CDR3 is TGTGCCAGCAGCTTGGGGGGACAGGGATATTGGCAGGAGACCCAGTACTTC. Translation: CASSLGGQGYWQETQYF. V and J are TRBV5-8 and TRBJ2-5; 9 nucleotides line up with TRBD1. After removal of 0 bases from V and 5 bases from J, the junction contained 11 bases not matched to a gene. In germline, CDR1 is SGHTS, CDR2 YDEGEE. The CDR3 is 17 amino acids.

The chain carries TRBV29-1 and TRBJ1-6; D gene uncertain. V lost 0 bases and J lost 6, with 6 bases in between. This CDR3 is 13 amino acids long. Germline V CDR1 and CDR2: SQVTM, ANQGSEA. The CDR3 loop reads CSVEETANSPLHF. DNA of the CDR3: TGCAGCGTTGAAGAAACAGCTAATTCACCCCTCCACTTT. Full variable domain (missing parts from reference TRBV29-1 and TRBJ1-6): SAVISQKPSRDICQRGTSLTIQCQVDSQVTMMFWYRQQPGQSLTLIATANQGSEATYESGFVIDKFPISRPNLTFSTLTVSNMSPEDSSIYLCSVEETANSPLHFGNGTRLTVT.

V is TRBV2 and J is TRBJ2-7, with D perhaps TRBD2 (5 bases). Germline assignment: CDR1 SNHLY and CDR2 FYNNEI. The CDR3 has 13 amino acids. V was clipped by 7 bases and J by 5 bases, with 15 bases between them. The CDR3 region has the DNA TGTGCCAGCAAAAAGAGCGGTGGCCACGAGCAGTACTTC. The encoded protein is CASKKSGGHEQYF.

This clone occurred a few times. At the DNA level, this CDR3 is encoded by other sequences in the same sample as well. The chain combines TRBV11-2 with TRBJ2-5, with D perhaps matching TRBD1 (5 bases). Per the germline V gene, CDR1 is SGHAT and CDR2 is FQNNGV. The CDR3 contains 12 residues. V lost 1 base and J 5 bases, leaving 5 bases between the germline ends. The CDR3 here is CASSLAGETQYF. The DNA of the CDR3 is TGTGCCAGCAGCTTAGCAGGGGAGACCCAGTACTTC.

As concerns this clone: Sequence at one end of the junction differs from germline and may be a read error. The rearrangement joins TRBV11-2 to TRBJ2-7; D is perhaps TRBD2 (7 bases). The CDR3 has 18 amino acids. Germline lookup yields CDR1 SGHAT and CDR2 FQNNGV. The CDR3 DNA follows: TGCGCCAGCAGCTTAGATGTAAGGGGGGGCGGACGGCGGGGCGAGCAGTACTTC. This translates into CASSLDVRGGGRRGEQYF. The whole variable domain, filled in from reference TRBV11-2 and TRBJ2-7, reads EAGVAQSPRYKIIEKRQSVAFWCNPISGHATLYWYQQILGQGPKLLIQFQNNGVVDDSQLPKDRFSAERLKGVDSTLKIQPAKLEDSAVYLCASSLDVRGGGRRGEQYFGPGTRLTVT.

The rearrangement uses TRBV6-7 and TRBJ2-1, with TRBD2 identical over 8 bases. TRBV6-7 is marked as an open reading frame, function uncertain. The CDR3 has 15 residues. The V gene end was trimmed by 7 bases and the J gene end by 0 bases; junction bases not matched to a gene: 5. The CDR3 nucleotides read TGTGCCAGCACTACTAGCGGAGGCTCCTACAATGAGCAGTTCTTC. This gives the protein CASTTSGGSYNEQFF.

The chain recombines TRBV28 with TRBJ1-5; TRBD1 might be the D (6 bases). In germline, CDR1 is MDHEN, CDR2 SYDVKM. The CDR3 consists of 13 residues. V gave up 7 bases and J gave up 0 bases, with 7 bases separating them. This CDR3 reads CASKQGSNQPQHF. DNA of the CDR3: TGTGCCAGCAAACAGGGTAGCAATCAGCCCCAGCATTTT.

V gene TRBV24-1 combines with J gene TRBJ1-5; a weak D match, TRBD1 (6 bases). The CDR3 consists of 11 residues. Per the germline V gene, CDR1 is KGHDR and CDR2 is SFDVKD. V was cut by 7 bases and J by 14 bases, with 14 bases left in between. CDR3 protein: CATRDGQFEHF. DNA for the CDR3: TGTGCCACCAGAGACGGACAGTTTGAGCATTTT.

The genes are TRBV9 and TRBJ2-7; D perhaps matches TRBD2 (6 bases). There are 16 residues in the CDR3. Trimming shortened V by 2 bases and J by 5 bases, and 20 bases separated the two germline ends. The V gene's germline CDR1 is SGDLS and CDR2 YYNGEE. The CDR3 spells CASSVGERGFRDEQYF. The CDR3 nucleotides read TGTGCCAGCAGCGTCGGGGAACGGGGGTTCCGGGACGAGCAGTACTTC. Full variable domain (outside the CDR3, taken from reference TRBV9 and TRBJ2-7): DSGVTQTPKHLITATGQRVTLRCSPRSGDLSVYWYQQSLDQGLQFLIQYYNGEERAKGNILERFSAQQFPDLHSELNLSSLELGDSALYFCASSVGERGFRDEQYFGPGTRLTVT.

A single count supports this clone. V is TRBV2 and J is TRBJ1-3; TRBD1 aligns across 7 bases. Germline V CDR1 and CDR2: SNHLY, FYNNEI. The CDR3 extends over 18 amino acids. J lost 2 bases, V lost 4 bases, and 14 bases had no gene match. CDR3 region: CASSVPLHRGEPGNTIYF. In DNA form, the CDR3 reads TGTGCCAGCAGTGTACCCCTCCACAGGGGTGAACCTGGAAACACCATATATTTT. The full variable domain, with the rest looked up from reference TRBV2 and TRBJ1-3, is EPEVTQTPSHQVTQMGQEVILRCVPISNHLYFYWYRQILGQKVEFLVSFYNNEISEKSEIFDDQFSVERPDGSNFTLKIRSTKLEDSAMYFCASSVPLHRGEPGNTIYFGEGSWLTVV.

The CDR3 sequence: CASSVVPTGGQGSNEQFF. The DNA of the CDR3 is TGTGCCAGCAGCGTAGTCCCAACGGGGGGACAGGGGTCCAATGAGCAGTTCTTC. The rearrangement links TRBV9 to TRBJ2-1; 10 nucleotides match TRBD1. CDR1 SGDLS and CDR2 YYNGEE come from the germline V gene. This CDR3 has 18 residues. J lost 6 bases, V lost 0 bases, and 12 bases had no gene match.

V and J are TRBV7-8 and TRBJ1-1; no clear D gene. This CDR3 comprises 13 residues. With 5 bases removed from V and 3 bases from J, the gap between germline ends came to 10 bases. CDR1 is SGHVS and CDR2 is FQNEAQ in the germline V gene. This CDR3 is CASSRGSHTEAFF. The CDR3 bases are TGTGCCAGCAGCCGCGGTTCCCACACTGAAGCTTTCTTT.

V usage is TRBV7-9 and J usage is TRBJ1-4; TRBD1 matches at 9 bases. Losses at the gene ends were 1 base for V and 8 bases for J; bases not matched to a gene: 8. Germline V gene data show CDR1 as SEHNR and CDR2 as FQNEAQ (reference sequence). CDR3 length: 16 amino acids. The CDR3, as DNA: TGTGCCAGCAGCTTAGAATCCGGGACAGGGAACGAAAAACTGTTTTTT. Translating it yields CASSLESGTGNEKLFF.

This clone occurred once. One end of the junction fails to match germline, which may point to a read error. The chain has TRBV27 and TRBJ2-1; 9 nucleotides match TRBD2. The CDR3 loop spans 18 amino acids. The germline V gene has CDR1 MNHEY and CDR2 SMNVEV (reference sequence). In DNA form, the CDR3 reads TGTGCCAGCAGTCCTCGTGGCCTAGCGGGAATCTCCCACAATGAGCAGTTCTTC. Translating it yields CASSPRGLAGISHNEQFF.

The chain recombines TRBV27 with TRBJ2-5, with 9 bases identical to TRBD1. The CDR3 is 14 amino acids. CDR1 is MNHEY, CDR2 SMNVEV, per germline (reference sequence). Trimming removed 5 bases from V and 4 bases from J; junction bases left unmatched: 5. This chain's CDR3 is CASSMWTGAETQYF. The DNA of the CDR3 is TGTGCCAGCAGTATGTGGACAGGGGCAGAGACCCAGTACTTC.

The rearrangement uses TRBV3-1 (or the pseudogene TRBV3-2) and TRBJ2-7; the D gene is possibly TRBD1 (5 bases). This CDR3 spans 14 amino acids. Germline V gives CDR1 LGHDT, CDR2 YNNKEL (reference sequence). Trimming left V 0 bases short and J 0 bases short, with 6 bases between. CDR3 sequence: CASSQDRASYEQYF. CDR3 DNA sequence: TGTGCCAGCAGCCAAGACAGGGCCTCCTACGAGCAGTACTTC.

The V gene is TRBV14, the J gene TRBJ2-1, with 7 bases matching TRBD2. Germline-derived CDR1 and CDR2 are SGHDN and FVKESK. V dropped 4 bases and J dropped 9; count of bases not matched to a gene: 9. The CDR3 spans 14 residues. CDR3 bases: TGTGCCAGCAGCCTATTCAGCGGGGCTTCTGAGCAGTTCTTC. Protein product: CASSLFSGASEQFF.